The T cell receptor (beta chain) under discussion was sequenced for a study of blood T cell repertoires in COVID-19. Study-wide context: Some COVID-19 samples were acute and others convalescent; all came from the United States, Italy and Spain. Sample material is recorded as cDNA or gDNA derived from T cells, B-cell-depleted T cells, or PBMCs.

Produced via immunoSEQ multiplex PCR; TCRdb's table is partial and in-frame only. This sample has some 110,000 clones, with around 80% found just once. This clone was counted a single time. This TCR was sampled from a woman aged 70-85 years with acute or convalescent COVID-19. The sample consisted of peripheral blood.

CDR3: CASSVADSDEQFF. The DNA for the CDR3 is TGCGCCAGCAGCGTGGCAGACAGTGATGAGCAGTTCTTC. V gene TRBV5-1 combines with J gene TRBJ2-1; D possibly corresponds to TRBD1 (5 bases). Germline V gene data show CDR1 as SGHRS and CDR2 as YFSETQ. The CDR3 consists of 13 residues. Trimming shortened V by 4 bases and J by 8 bases, and 13 bases separated the two germline ends.